The clone carrying this T cell receptor (beta chain) has just one count. Its specificity is not known. The protocol was immunoSEQ multiplex PCR, while the TCRdb copy is restricted to in-frame clones and leaves out a portion. There are under 200,000 clones in the sample; approximately 94% occur only once, and less than 4% lies in the top ten. The data derive from a study of T cell responses to AZD1222 COVID-19 vaccine. Overall study findings and caveats: A mostly white British donor set with more females was recruited, and clonal diversity was possibly underestimated. Nearly half of the spike-specific TCRs reportedly recognize variant regions that carry no mutations.

Germline loops: CDR1 MNHEY, CDR2 SVGAGI. V dropped 2 bases and J dropped 5 bases, with 16 bases sitting between them. There are 16 residues in the CDR3. The sequence was collected from an adult who received the MenACWY meningococcal vaccine as a control. This specimen consisted of peripheral blood, obtained 28 days after the second dose of the MenACWY control vaccine. The V gene is TRBV6-5, the J gene TRBJ1-5, with D possibly matching TRBD1 (6 bases). The CDR3 protein is CASSYVGRGRHQPQHF. CDR3 nucleotides: TGTGCCAGCAGTTACGTTGGCAGGGGAAGACATCAGCCCCAGCATTTT.